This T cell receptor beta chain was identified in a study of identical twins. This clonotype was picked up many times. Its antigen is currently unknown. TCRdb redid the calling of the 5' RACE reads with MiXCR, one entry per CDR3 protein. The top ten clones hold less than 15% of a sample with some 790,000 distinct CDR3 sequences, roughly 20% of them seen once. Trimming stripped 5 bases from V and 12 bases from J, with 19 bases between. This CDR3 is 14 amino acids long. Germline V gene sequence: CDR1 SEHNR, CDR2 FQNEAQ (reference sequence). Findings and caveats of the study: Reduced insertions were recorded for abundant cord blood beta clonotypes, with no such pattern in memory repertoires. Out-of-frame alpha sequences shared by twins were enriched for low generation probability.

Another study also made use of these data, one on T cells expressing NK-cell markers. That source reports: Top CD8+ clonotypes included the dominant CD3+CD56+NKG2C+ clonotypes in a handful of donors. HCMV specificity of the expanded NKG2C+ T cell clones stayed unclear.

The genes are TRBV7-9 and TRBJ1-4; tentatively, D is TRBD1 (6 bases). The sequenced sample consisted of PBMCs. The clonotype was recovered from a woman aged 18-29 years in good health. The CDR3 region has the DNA TGTGCCAGCAGCCAGATGGCAGGGAAGGGGGAACTGTTTTTT. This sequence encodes CASSQMAGKGELFF.